This T cell receptor (beta chain) is from a study of blood T cell repertoires in COVID-19. Overall study context: PBMCs, B-cell-depleted T cells, or T cells provided the cDNA or gDNA that made up the material.

V shed 0 bases, J shed 7 bases, and the junction held 4 bases outside the gene matches. The CDR3 consists of 15 residues. The germline V gene encodes CDR1 SGHNT and CDR2 YYREEE (reference sequence). Original analysis: Amplification from reference gene primers served as the basis for estimated nucleated cell counts. Sequenced by immunoSEQ multiplex PCR; TCRdb stores in-frame clones only, minus some. The D gene and trimming were derived from the DNA, and the V and J assignments and clone size from that table. The table lists approximately 28,000 clones, around four fifths of them singletons. Sequenced sample: peripheral blood. This TCR was sampled from a man aged 80 or over with active or convalescent COVID-19. The chain joins TRBV5-4 to TRBJ1-3; 10 bases fit TRBD1. The CDR3: CASSLESDRGNTIYF. Here the CDR3 DNA reads TGTGCCAGCAGCTTGGAATCGGACAGGGGGAACACCATATATTTT.